A selection of T cell receptor beta chains follows, all from one sample in a study of blood T cells in healthy people across ages. TCRdb redid the calling of the 5' RACE reads with MiXCR, one entry per CDR3 protein. The profile shows 1.5 million to 2 million distinct CDR3 sequences, 28% of them singletons. The sequencing input was blood. All receptors come from a woman in her twenties or thirties in good health. CDR3s include the opening cysteine and the closing phenylalanine or tryptophan. A D gene is named only where the DNA matches it firmly. Where a row states a size, it is once, few, many or the class of an expanded clone; other rows omit it.

TRBV20-1	TRBD2	TRBJ2-5	once	14	CSARLAGGEETQYF	TGCAGTGCTAGACTAGCGGGGGGAGAAGAGACCCAGTACTTC
TRBV3-1	.	TRBJ2-5	.	15	CASSQGSSSAETQYF	TGTGCCAGCAGCCAAGGTTCGTCTAGCGCAGAGACCCAGTACTTC
TRBV7-2	TRBD2	TRBJ2-5	.	15	CASSLVRTSGGTQYF	TGTGCCAGCAGCTTAGTGCGGACTAGCGGGGGGACCCAGTACTTC
TRBV5-1	TRBD1	TRBJ1-6	few	15	CASSYRGPGISPLHF	TGCGCCAGCAGCTACAGGGGGCCGGGGATTTCACCCCTCCACTTT
TRBV12-3/TRBV12-4	.	TRBJ2-1	few	14	CASRSSQWSSKKFF	TGTGCCAGCAGATCCAGCCAATGGTCGTCTAAGAAGTTCTTC
TRBV5-1	.	TRBJ2-1	many	15	CASSPTHSSYNEQFF	TGCGCCAGCAGCCCCACACACAGCTCCTACAATGAGCAGTTCTTC
TRBV6-6	TRBD1	TRBJ2-2	.	16	CASSSPGQGGSGELFF	TGTGCCAGCAGTTCACCGGGACAGGGAGGGTCCGGGGAGCTGTTTTTT
TRBV5-1	.	TRBJ2-7	few	18	CASSQHIRTERSSYEQYF	TGCGCCAGCAGCCAGCATATCCGGACGGAGAGAAGCTCCTACGAGCAGTACTTC
TRBV18	.	TRBJ1-1	.	15	CASSPGTLELNEAFF	TGTGCCAGTTCTCCAGGGACACTCGAACTCAATGAAGCTTTCTTT
TRBV3-1	.	TRBJ2-1	.	13	CASSQDRSATQFF	TGTGCCAGCAGCCAAGATCGTTCCGCCACCCAGTTCTTC
TRBV5-1	.	TRBJ2-2	.	15	CASSQTGSLTGELFF	TGCGCCAGCAGCCAAACAGGGTCCTTGACCGGGGAGCTGTTCTTT
TRBV9	TRBD1	TRBJ2-7	few	13	CASSWGQANEQYF	TGTGCCAGCAGCTGGGGACAGGCAAACGAGCAGTACTTC
TRBV10-3	.	TRBJ2-7	few	14	CASISGDRVYEQYF	TGTGCCTCCATCTCAGGCGATAGGGTATACGAGCAGTACTTC
TRBV4-3	.	TRBJ2-1	.	17	CASSPSWAASSYNEQFF	TGCGCCAGCAGCCCCTCATGGGCGGCCAGCTCCTACAATGAGCAGTTCTTC
TRBV20-1	.	TRBJ2-1	.	14	CSARSAGSYNEQFF	TGCAGTGCTAGGTCCGCGGGGTCCTACAATGAGCAGTTCTTC
TRBV7-2	.	TRBJ2-7	.	14	CASTFGMGGYEQYF	TGTGCCAGCACTTTCGGGATGGGGGGCTACGAGCAGTACTTC
TRBV5-1	.	TRBJ2-2	.	12	CASTSETGELFF	TGCGCCAGCACATCAGAGACCGGGGAGCTGTTTTTT
TRBV5-6	TRBD1	TRBJ2-3	.	17	CASSPDRTGGFTDTQYF	TGTGCCAGCAGCCCGGACAGGACAGGGGGCTTTACAGATACGCAGTATTTT
TRBV7-2	TRBD2	TRBJ2-7	.	14	CASSSGTSFAEQYF	TGTGCCAGCAGTTCCGGGACTAGTTTTGCCGAGCAGTACTTC
TRBV24-1	TRBD1	TRBJ2-1	.	15	CATSGPGTGNNEQFF	TGTGCCACCAGTGGGCCCGGGACAGGTAACAATGAGCAGTTCTTC
TRBV7-2	.	TRBJ2-7	few	15	CASSRPMTGTYEQYF	TGTGCCAGCAGCAGGCCGATGACGGGTACCTACGAGCAGTACTTC
TRBV7-9	.	TRBJ1-2	few	15	CASSPSGVYNYGYTF	TGTGCCAGCAGTCCCTCAGGAGTTTATAACTATGGCTACACCTTC
TRBV4-1	.	TRBJ2-5	many	14	CASSQVARQETQYF	TGCGCCAGCAGCCAAGTCGCCAGACAAGAGACCCAGTACTTC
TRBV11-2	.	TRBJ1-1	few	14	CASSLESGITEAFF	TGTGCCAGCAGCTTAGAGTCAGGGATCACTGAAGCTTTCTTT
TRBV18	.	TRBJ2-3	few	14	CASSGVADTDTQYF	TGTGCCAGCTCAGGTGTGGCAGACACAGATACGCAGTATTTT
TRBV2	.	TRBJ1-2	.	14	CASTQVGAGYGYTF	TGTGCCAGCACCCAGGTTGGGGCGGGCTATGGCTACACCTTC
TRBV11-2	.	TRBJ2-3	few	13	CASSSGPSNTQYF	TGTGCCAGCAGCTCTGGACCCTCTAATACGCAGTATTTT
TRBV15	.	TRBJ2-2	.	13	CATSRAATGELFF	TGTGCCACCAGCAGAGCGGCCACCGGGGAGCTGTTTTTT
TRBV7-8	TRBD1	TRBJ1-4	.	16	CASSLRRDRANEKLFF	TGTGCCAGCAGCCTCCGCCGGGACAGGGCTAATGAAAAACTGTTTTTT
TRBV20-1	TRBD2	TRBJ2-5	.	14	CSARGGGAGETQYF	TGCAGTGCTAGAGGCGGGGGGGCCGGAGAGACCCAGTACTTC
TRBV19	.	TRBJ2-3	few	13	CASSMLDTDTQYF	TGTGCCAGTAGTATGTTAGACACAGATACGCAGTATTTT
TRBV6-1	.	TRBJ2-7	few	15	CASSEAPGRAYEQYF	TGTGCCAGCAGTGAAGCCCCGGGTAGAGCCTACGAGCAGTACTTC
TRBV3-1	.	TRBJ1-2	many	13	CASSPGAGPGYTF	TGTGCCAGCAGCCCCGGGGCGGGGCCCGGCTACACCTTC
TRBV30	.	TRBJ2-1	.	15	CAWRAVTYNNHEQFF	TGTGCCTGGAGAGCCGTCACATATAACAATCATGAGCAGTTCTTC
TRBV10-3	.	TRBJ2-7	many	15	CAISRQAGDSYEQYF	TGTGCCATCAGTCGACAGGCGGGCGACTCCTACGAGCAGTACTTC
TRBV5-5	TRBD2	TRBJ2-3	.	16	CASFHGGGARADTQYF	TGTGCCAGCTTCCATGGCGGGGGGGCGCGGGCAGATACGCAGTATTTT
TRBV11-2	.	TRBJ1-1	.	14	CAGSLSSVNTEAFF	TGTGCCGGCAGCTTATCATCAGTGAACACTGAAGCTTTCTTT
TRBV15	.	TRBJ2-3	.	15	CATSREGGRTDTQYF	TGTGCCACCAGCAGAGAGGGGGGGCGGACAGATACGCAGTATTTT
TRBV6-5	.	TRBJ1-5	few	15	CASKVDRGSNQPQHF	TGTGCCAGCAAGGTGGACCGGGGGAGCAATCAGCCCCAGCATTTT
TRBV7-2	TRBD2	TRBJ2-3	.	15	CASSIRAGDQDTQYF	TGTGCCAGCAGTATACGCGCGGGGGATCAAGATACGCAGTATTTT
TRBV5-1	.	TRBJ1-1	few	14	CASSLELGGTEAFF	TGCGCCAGCAGCTTGGAACTGGGGGGCACTGAAGCTTTCTTT
TRBV6-2/TRBV6-3	TRBD2	TRBJ2-1	.	17	CASSSGSGRGKRNEQFF	TGTGCCAGCAGTTCGGGAAGCGGGAGGGGTAAACGCAATGAGCAGTTCTTC
TRBV20-1	.	TRBJ2-2	few	16	CSARDNRQGSTGELFF	TGCAGTGCTAGAGATAACAGGCAGGGGTCCACCGGGGAGCTGTTTTTT
TRBV6-5	.	TRBJ2-5	.	14	CASSYERWSETQYF	TGTGCCAGCAGTTACGAGAGGTGGTCGGAGACCCAGTACTTC
TRBV6-6	.	TRBJ1-2	.	15	CASSSLGSRGYGYTF	TGTGCCAGCAGCTCCCTGGGATCGCGGGGCTATGGCTACACCTTC
TRBV5-1	.	TRBJ2-5	.	14	CASSPGSTGETQYF	TGCGCCAGCAGCCCGGGTTCGACGGGGGAGACCCAGTACTTC
TRBV3-1	TRBD2	TRBJ2-7	.	13	CASASGAYYEQYF	TGTGCCAGCGCAAGCGGGGCCTACTACGAGCAGTACTTC
TRBV7-6	.	TRBJ1-2	.	13	CASSTGGCYGYTF	TGTGCCAGCAGCACCGGCGGTTGCTATGGCTACACCTTC
TRBV19	.	TRBJ2-3	.	15	CASRKPGHPDDTQYF	TGTGCCAGTAGAAAACCGGGACATCCAGACGATACGCAGTATTTT
TRBV4-1	.	TRBJ2-6	.	16	CTSSQRTRTGANVLTF	TGCACCAGCAGCCAACGCACTAGAACTGGGGCCAACGTCCTGACTTTC
TRBV6-2/TRBV6-3	.	TRBJ1-5	.	17	CASTPVEDISSNQPQHF	TGTGCCAGCACCCCAGTGGAAGACATTTCCAGCAATCAGCCCCAGCATTTT
TRBV3-1	TRBD1	TRBJ1-6	.	14	CASTGQSSNSPLHF	TGTGCCAGCACGGGACAGTCTTCTAATTCACCCCTCCACTTT
TRBV9	.	TRBJ2-3	.	14	CASSVDLGTDTQYF	TGTGCCAGCAGCGTAGATCTAGGGACAGATACGCAGTATTTT